A selection of T cell receptor beta chains follows, all from one sample in a study of T cell repertoires in cytomegalovirus infection. TCRdb passed the reads through MiXCR, listing each CDR3 protein once. The sample consists of over 100,000 distinct CDR3 sequences, over 9% of them appearing once. For these receptors, no antigen is known. The sequenced material came from PBMCs, sequenced either directly or after in vitro stimulation (not recorded which). The receptors here all came from a human donor in good health (CMV status not recorded). Some clones in this sample may be carry-over from other donors' samples. Both conserved end residues are part of each CDR3. D genes are given only for firm matches. The size of a clone is reported for some rows only, either as once, few or many, or as a class for expanded clones.

J gene: TRBJ2-3; clone size: many; D gene: .; V gene: TRBV7-8; CDR3 DNA: TGTGCCAGCGAGTCCGGTAGCACAGATACGCAGTATTTT; CDR3 protein: CASESGSTDTQYF
J gene: TRBJ1-2; clone size: many; D gene: .; V gene: TRBV7-2; CDR3 DNA: TGTGCCAGCAGCACACGACAGAGCATCTATGGCTACACCTTC; CDR3 protein: CASSTRQSIYGYTF
J gene: TRBJ2-1; clone size: many; D gene: TRBD2; V gene: TRBV24-1; CDR3 DNA: TGTGCCACCAGTGATTTGCCATCCGTTGGACTAGCGGGGACACATGAGCAGTTCTTC; CDR3 protein: CATSDLPSVGLAGTHEQFF
J gene: TRBJ1-2; clone size: .; D gene: TRBD1; V gene: TRBV15; CDR3 DNA: TGTGCCACCAGCAGAATGGGGACAGGATCTAGTGGCTACACCTTC; CDR3 protein: CATSRMGTGSSGYTF
J gene: TRBJ2-1; clone size: many; D gene: .; V gene: TRBV7-2; CDR3 DNA: TGTGCCAGCAGCTTTTTTAGAGGGCCGGGCCCCAAGAATCAGTTCTTC; CDR3 protein: CASSFFRGPGPKNQFF
J gene: TRBJ2-3; clone size: many; D gene: TRBD2; V gene: TRBV27; CDR3 DNA: TGTGCCAGCAGTTTTGGTATCCGTGGCGGGAGGGGCACAGATACGCAGTATTTT; CDR3 protein: CASSFGIRGGRGTDTQYF
J gene: TRBJ2-1; clone size: many; D gene: TRBD2; V gene: TRBV18; CDR3 DNA: TGTGCCAGCTCACCACGCGGGGTTAGCGGGAGCAATGAGCAGTTCTTC; CDR3 protein: CASSPRGVSGSNEQFF
J gene: TRBJ1-2; clone size: .; D gene: TRBD1; V gene: TRBV19; CDR3 DNA: TGTGCCAGTAGTGCCGGGACAGCCTATGGCTACACCTTC; CDR3 protein: CASSAGTAYGYTF
J gene: TRBJ2-7; clone size: many; D gene: TRBD2; V gene: TRBV7-8; CDR3 DNA: TGTGCCAGCAGCGGCGGTGGGGGAGGGAGGGACGAGCAGTACTTC; CDR3 protein: CASSGGGGGRDEQYF
J gene: TRBJ2-1; clone size: .; D gene: TRBD2; V gene: TRBV6-8; CDR3 DNA: TGTGCCAGCAGCCTAGCGGGGAGCCCCTTAAATGAGCAGTTCTTC; CDR3 protein: CASSLAGSPLNEQFF
J gene: TRBJ2-2; clone size: .; D gene: .; V gene: TRBV13; CDR3 DNA: TGTGCCAGCAGCTTAGAAGCCGCCGGGGAGCTGTTTTTT; CDR3 protein: CASSLEAAGELFF
J gene: TRBJ2-1; clone size: many; D gene: .; V gene: TRBV24-1; CDR3 DNA: TGTGCCACCAGTGATCCCCTAGCCAGGCGGAGAAATTACAATGAGCAGTTCTTC; CDR3 protein: CATSDPLARRRNYNEQFF
J gene: TRBJ1-2; clone size: many; D gene: .; V gene: TRBV7-2; CDR3 DNA: TGTGCCAGCAGCTTAGAAGGGTATGGCTACACCTTC; CDR3 protein: CASSLEGYGYTF
J gene: TRBJ2-1; clone size: few; D gene: .; V gene: TRBV6-2/TRBV6-3; CDR3 DNA: TGTGCCAGCAGTTACTCCAATGAGCAGTTCTTC; CDR3 protein: CASSYSNEQFF
J gene: TRBJ2-2; clone size: .; D gene: .; V gene: TRBV11-1; CDR3 DNA: TGTGCCAGCAGCTCAGACCTGTGGGTCCCCGGGGAGCTGTTTTTT; CDR3 protein: CASSSDLWVPGELFF
J gene: TRBJ2-7; clone size: .; D gene: .; V gene: TRBV4-3; CDR3 DNA: TGCGCCAGCAGCCACCGGGGAACCGGGAGCTTC; CDR3 protein: CASSHRGTGSF
J gene: TRBJ1-6; clone size: few; D gene: .; V gene: TRBV11-2; CDR3 DNA: TGTGCCAGCAGCCCGACAGATAATAATTCACCCCTCCACTTT; CDR3 protein: CASSPTDNNSPLHF
J gene: TRBJ1-3; clone size: many; D gene: .; V gene: TRBV5-6; CDR3 DNA: TGTGCCAGCAGCTTGGGACACTCTGGAAACACCATATATTTT; CDR3 protein: CASSLGHSGNTIYF
J gene: TRBJ1-1; clone size: .; D gene: .; V gene: TRBV6-2/TRBV6-3; CDR3 DNA: TGTGCCAGCTCATCGTTGGCGAACACTGAAGCTTTCTTT; CDR3 protein: CASSSLANTEAFF
J gene: TRBJ1-1; clone size: .; D gene: .; V gene: TRBV12-3/TRBV12-4; CDR3 DNA: TGTGCCAGCAGTTTTTCTTTCGGAGCTTTCTTT; CDR3 protein: CASSFSFGAFF
J gene: TRBJ1-2; clone size: .; D gene: TRBD1; V gene: TRBV7-9; CDR3 DNA: TGTGCCAGCAACCCGACCTGGACAGGGGGGGAAGGCTACACCTTC; CDR3 protein: CASNPTWTGGEGYTF
J gene: TRBJ1-5; clone size: many; D gene: TRBD1; V gene: TRBV7-2; CDR3 DNA: TGTGCCAGCAGCCGGACAGGGCTCAATCAGCCCCAGCATTTT; CDR3 protein: CASSRTGLNQPQHF
J gene: TRBJ2-1; clone size: many; D gene: .; V gene: TRBV7-8; CDR3 DNA: TGTGCCAGCAGCCTTCTAGCTGTACCCTACAATGAGCAGTTCTTC; CDR3 protein: CASSLLAVPYNEQFF
J gene: TRBJ2-3; clone size: medium-sized; D gene: TRBD2; V gene: TRBV7-8; CDR3 DNA: TGTGCCAGCAGCCCATTAGCGGGAGGGACAGATACGCAGTATTTT; CDR3 protein: CASSPLAGGTDTQYF
J gene: TRBJ2-1; clone size: many; D gene: .; V gene: TRBV7-9; CDR3 DNA: TGTGCCAGCAGCTTCCTCCTGGGATACAATGAGCAGTTCTTC; CDR3 protein: CASSFLLGYNEQFF
J gene: TRBJ1-3; clone size: many; D gene: .; V gene: TRBV7-2; CDR3 DNA: TGTGCCAGCAGCCCAGGGACGGCCTCTGGAAACACCATATATTTT; CDR3 protein: CASSPGTASGNTIYF
J gene: TRBJ2-1; clone size: .; D gene: .; V gene: TRBV7-6; CDR3 DNA: TGTGCCAGCAGCTTAAGGTCCCTCGGGGCCTACAATGAGCAGTTCTTC; CDR3 protein: CASSLRSLGAYNEQFF
J gene: TRBJ2-5; clone size: many; D gene: .; V gene: TRBV7-9; CDR3 DNA: TGTGCCAGCAGCTTTTTGATAGGGGTGGAGACCCAGTACTTC; CDR3 protein: CASSFLIGVETQYF
J gene: TRBJ1-5; clone size: many; D gene: TRBD1; V gene: TRBV6-2/TRBV6-3; CDR3 DNA: TGTGCCAGCAGGACCGGGACAGGGGGCTTCCGATCAGGTCAGCCCCAGCATTTT; CDR3 protein: CASRTGTGGFRSGQPQHF
J gene: TRBJ2-5; clone size: .; D gene: TRBD2; V gene: TRBV28; CDR3 DNA: TGTGCCAGCAGTCCGGCGGGGGGAATTGGAGAGACCCAGTACTTC; CDR3 protein: CASSPAGGIGETQYF
J gene: TRBJ1-1; clone size: few; D gene: .; V gene: TRBV11-2; CDR3 DNA: TGTGCCAGCAGCTTAGATTGGGCGGTGAACACTGAAGCTTTCTTT; CDR3 protein: CASSLDWAVNTEAFF
J gene: TRBJ2-3; clone size: .; D gene: TRBD2; V gene: TRBV24-1; CDR3 DNA: TGTGCCACCACGGCGGGAGGGTCAGATACGCAGTATTTT; CDR3 protein: CATTAGGSDTQYF
J gene: TRBJ1-1; clone size: .; D gene: .; V gene: TRBV29-1; CDR3 DNA: TGCAGCGTTGGGACGGGCCTAGGTACTGAAGCTTTCTTT; CDR3 protein: CSVGTGLGTEAFF
J gene: TRBJ2-5; clone size: .; D gene: TRBD1; V gene: TRBV30; CDR3 DNA: TGTGCCTGGAGTCGTGGCAGGGGGCAAGAGACCCAGTACTTC; CDR3 protein: CAWSRGRGQETQYF
J gene: TRBJ1-5; clone size: many; D gene: .; V gene: TRBV5-1; CDR3 DNA: TGCGCCAGCAGCCCCGAGGGGGTGAATCAGCCCCAGCATTTT; CDR3 protein: CASSPEGVNQPQHF
J gene: TRBJ2-1; clone size: many; D gene: .; V gene: TRBV12-3/TRBV12-4; CDR3 DNA: TGTGCCAGCAGTTCCTACAATGAGCAGTTCTTC; CDR3 protein: CASSSYNEQFF
J gene: TRBJ2-1; clone size: .; D gene: TRBD2; V gene: TRBV18; CDR3 DNA: TGTGCCAGCTCACCGCCTAGCGGCTATTACAATGAGCAGTTCTTC; CDR3 protein: CASSPPSGYYNEQFF
J gene: TRBJ1-5; clone size: many; D gene: .; V gene: TRBV27; CDR3 DNA: TGTGCCAGCAGCCCCCAGGGGTATAGCAATCAGCCCCAGCATTTT; CDR3 protein: CASSPQGYSNQPQHF
J gene: TRBJ2-2; clone size: .; D gene: TRBD2; V gene: TRBV5-6; CDR3 DNA: TGTGCCAGCAGCTACGGGACTAGCGGGAGTCTTGCCGGGGAGCTGTTTTTT; CDR3 protein: CASSYGTSGSLAGELFF
J gene: TRBJ2-5; clone size: many; D gene: .; V gene: TRBV28; CDR3 DNA: TGTGCCAGCAGTTTGGTTGGGGGGCGCGGAGAGACCCAGTACTTC; CDR3 protein: CASSLVGGRGETQYF
J gene: TRBJ1-5; clone size: many; D gene: .; V gene: TRBV28; CDR3 DNA: TGTGCCAGCAGCTCACTGCAGGGAAATCAGCCCCAGCATTTT; CDR3 protein: CASSSLQGNQPQHF
J gene: TRBJ2-5; clone size: .; D gene: TRBD2; V gene: TRBV27; CDR3 DNA: TGTGCCAGCAGTTTCGACCGACTAGCGGTCCAAGAGACCCAGTACTTC; CDR3 protein: CASSFDRLAVQETQYF
J gene: TRBJ2-2; clone size: many; D gene: .; V gene: TRBV5-1; CDR3 DNA: TGCGCCAGCAGCCGGGACGGGAGAAGCCCCGGGGAGCTGTTTTTT; CDR3 protein: CASSRDGRSPGELFF
J gene: TRBJ1-1; clone size: many; D gene: .; V gene: TRBV7-2; CDR3 DNA: TGTGCCAGCAGCATTTACAGGGTTAACACTGAAGCTTTCTTT; CDR3 protein: CASSIYRVNTEAFF
J gene: TRBJ2-3; clone size: many; D gene: .; V gene: TRBV29-1; CDR3 DNA: TGCAGCGCCGAGGCAGCCCCCAACGGTGATACGCAGTATTTT; CDR3 protein: CSAEAAPNGDTQYF
J gene: TRBJ1-1; clone size: few; D gene: .; V gene: TRBV28; CDR3 DNA: TGTGCCAGCACCCAGGGGTTAATGAACACTGAAGCTTTCTTT; CDR3 protein: CASTQGLMNTEAFF
J gene: TRBJ1-3; clone size: few; D gene: .; V gene: TRBV18; CDR3 DNA: TGTGCCAGCTCCGACTCTGGAAACACCATATATTTT; CDR3 protein: CASSDSGNTIYF
J gene: TRBJ2-3; clone size: many; D gene: TRBD2; V gene: TRBV18; CDR3 DNA: TGTGCCAGCTCACGTTCTAGCGGACGTAGCACAGATACGCAGTATTTT; CDR3 protein: CASSRSSGRSTDTQYF
J gene: TRBJ2-1; clone size: .; D gene: .; V gene: TRBV7-6; CDR3 DNA: TGTGCCAGCAGCGCCGGGAATGAGCAGTTCTTC; CDR3 protein: CASSAGNEQFF
J gene: TRBJ2-1; clone size: many; D gene: .; V gene: TRBV27; CDR3 DNA: TGTGCCAGCAGTCTGGGCCGGAATGAGCAGTTCTTC; CDR3 protein: CASSLGRNEQFF
J gene: TRBJ1-2; clone size: many; D gene: .; V gene: TRBV7-9; CDR3 DNA: TGTGCCAGCAGCCGAGAGGACAGAATCTATGGCTACACCTTC; CDR3 protein: CASSREDRIYGYTF
J gene: TRBJ1-5; clone size: many; D gene: .; V gene: TRBV12-3/TRBV12-4; CDR3 DNA: TGTGCCAGCAGTTCCACCACAGGGTATAGCAATCAGCCCCAGCATTTT; CDR3 protein: CASSSTTGYSNQPQHF
J gene: TRBJ2-7; clone size: .; D gene: TRBD2; V gene: TRBV7-2; CDR3 DNA: TGTGCCAGCAGCTTATCACCGGGAGGGTCCTACGAGCAGTACTTC; CDR3 protein: CASSLSPGGSYEQYF
J gene: TRBJ2-1; clone size: few; D gene: .; V gene: TRBV7-3; CDR3 DNA: TGTGCCAGCAGCCCCGACAGTAGCTCCTACAATGAGCAGTTCTTC; CDR3 protein: CASSPDSSSYNEQFF
J gene: TRBJ2-7; clone size: few; D gene: TRBD1; V gene: TRBV20-1; CDR3 DNA: TGCAGTGCTAGAGATGGGACAGGACTAACCTACGAGCAGTACTTC; CDR3 protein: CSARDGTGLTYEQYF
J gene: TRBJ2-2; clone size: .; D gene: .; V gene: TRBV7-2; CDR3 DNA: TGTGCCAGCAGCGGAACAGGGTGGTACACCGGGGAGCTGTTTTTT; CDR3 protein: CASSGTGWYTGELFF
J gene: TRBJ1-2; clone size: many; D gene: .; V gene: TRBV28; CDR3 DNA: TGTGCCAGCAGTTTGTCGGACAGAATCTATGGCTACACCTTC; CDR3 protein: CASSLSDRIYGYTF
J gene: TRBJ2-5; clone size: few; D gene: .; V gene: TRBV6-6; CDR3 DNA: TGTGCCAGCAGGCGAATGGAGGGGGTGCAGACCCAGTACTTC; CDR3 protein: CASRRMEGVQTQYF
J gene: TRBJ2-2; clone size: few; D gene: .; V gene: TRBV7-6; CDR3 DNA: TGTGCCAGCAGCTTAGAGGGCTACCCCGGGGAGCTGTTTTTT; CDR3 protein: CASSLEGYPGELFF